Below, one TCR beta chain is given with its context. Which antigen it targets is not known. Base qualities were left out, and no much larger clone turns up one base away. The germline V gene sets CDR1 to SGHDT and CDR2 to YYEEEE. V ends up 4 bases short and J 6 bases short, with an unmatched junction base count of 5. Counted from cysteine to phenylalanine, this CDR3 has 15 amino acids. The entry retains the CDR3 DNA only, 45 bases that are in frame from base 1. The sample's time point, from its label and the paper: baseline before first vaccination. Samples from vaccinated people were obtained from the UK trials COV001 and COV002, which included a single-blind randomized controlled phase 2/3 trial of AZD1222 (ChAdOx1 nCoV-19) in healthy adults. For TCRbeta chain sequencing, PBMC samples from trial participants were taken at day 0 and at day 28 after the second dose. The CDR3 regions of human TCRbeta chains were analyzed by immunosequencing. Concerning the study's data processing: Repertoire TCRs were matched against a reference library of SARS-CoV-2-specific TCRs generated with the MIRA antigen-specificity platform. Breadth was defined as the fraction of unique TCRs that were SARS-CoV-2-associated, and depth was defined as the fraction of total T cells that were SARS-CoV-2-associated. Using the MIRA data, each spike-specific TCR was assigned both to the spike region to which the TCR was reactive and to a CD4 or CD8 class. Log10-transformed breadth and depth values were compared by one-way ANOVA with Sidak's multiple comparisons tests. Not all clones reach the TCRdb copy of this immuneACCESS table, which keeps in-frame sequences only. Checked studies attribute under half of the gap to unresolved V genes and leave the rest unexplained. The V and J calls and the clone size are those of that table, but D and trimming were determined from the DNA. The sample has more than 100,000 clones on record, 90% of them singletons. Under 2% of the sample comes from the top ten.

This specimen comes from a study of T cell responses to AZD1222 COVID-19 vaccine (dated by TCRdb to 2020 to 2023). Study-level background: AZD1222 recipients with second doses at about 4 weeks or about 12 weeks were pooled, because spike-specific TCR depth and breadth did not differ between schedules. A total of about 250 trial participants underwent TCR sequencing, of whom about 210 had received two doses of AZD1222 and some 25 had received two doses of the MenACWY control vaccine. Trial participants were enrolled by age into subgroups of 18-55, 56-69 and 70-plus years, and around 140, 26 and 57 TCR-sequenced participants, respectively, were included in these subgroups. Broad study findings and their caveats: Reportedly, close to half of the unique spike-specific TCRs recognized epitopes lying outside the regions that are mutated in the B.1.351 and B.1.1.7 variants. Because no day 14 peak-response samples were available, the repertoires could be characterized only after the peak T cell response. In the small 56-69-year group, the increase in depth fell short of significance, most likely because of low power. Conclusions about previously exposed vaccinees were limited because only six AZD1222 recipients were SARS-CoV-2 seropositive at baseline. A significant rise in spike-specific TCR breadth and depth was observed after two AZD1222 doses relative to day 0 and relative to MenACWY recipients. The vaccine-associated CD4 TCRs covered the entire spike protein, and the dominant responses fell in regions 160-218 and 743-854. Most participants were white British and females outnumbered males, and the authors suggested that clonal diversity may have been underestimated.

The chain is encoded by TRBV5-6 joined to TRBJ1-5; the central 12 bases match TRBD1. This clonotype was obtained from an adult in good health. The starting material was peripheral blood, obtained on day 0 of AZD1222 vaccination. Read as DNA, the sequence is TGTGCCAGCAGCACCGGGACAGGGGGCCTTCAGCCCCAGCATTTT. It translates as CASSTGTGGLQPQHF.